Described below is a single T cell receptor (beta chain) sequence and its context. Participants' reported clinical history set cohort assignment. The record originates from a study of blood T cell repertoires in COVID-19. This CDR3 has 17 amino acids. CDR1 is MGHRA, CDR2 YSYEKL, per germline. V lost 0 bases and J lost 3; bases outside the gene matches: 9. Produced via immunoSEQ multiplex PCR; TCRdb's table is partial and in-frame only. The table includes 450,000 to 500,000 clones, around nine tenths detected once. The rearrangement uses TRBV4-1 and TRBJ1-2, with 8 bases aligning to TRBD1. Sequenced: PBMCs or T cells enriched from blood (not recorded which). This sequence was found in a woman aged 55 to 70 who had recovered from COVID-19. The chain's CDR3 is CASSQETRQGIHYGYTF. The CDR3 region has the DNA TGCGCCAGCAGCCAAGAGACCCGACAGGGGATACACTATGGCTACACCTTC.